This TCR beta chain derives from a study of cytomegalovirus exposure and HLA in healthy donors. Findings and limits, study-wide: Most of the CMV-associated TCR beta chains (in a later analysis) appeared to be HLA-restricted.

V shed 2 bases and J 1 base; nucleotides not matched to a gene: 7. CDR3 length equals 16 residues. Germline V gene sequence: CDR1 LGHNA, CDR2 YNFKEQ. The PCR had 60 Vbeta and 13 Jbeta primers. Original handling: A follow-up analysis tallied 73 million or so unique TCR beta chains, roughly 10 million shared. Using immunoSEQ multiplex PCR, the repertoire was profiled, and TCRdb retains in-frame clones only, with some absent. V and J calls and clone size are given by that table; D and trimming were obtained from the DNA. The repertoire consists of fewer than 150,000 clones, with roughly 68% occurring once and the leading ten covering approximately 6%. Healthy individuals who donated bone marrow served as the donors. For this clone: Its target is unknown.

Sequenced input: PBMCs. The sequence derives from a woman aged 50 to 65 in good health and CMV-seropositive. The chain has TRBV4-2 and TRBJ2-5; 7 nucleotides match TRBD2. The CDR3 nucleotides are TGTGCCAGCAGCCAACAACACGGCGGGGGCCAAGAGACCCAGTACTTC. Its protein is CASSQQHGGGQETQYF.